The subject of this entry is one TCR beta chain. The antigen it binds to is not known. There are no base qualities to consult, and no much larger clone falls within one base. CDR1 SGHTA and CDR2 FQGNSA are derived from the germline V gene. The CDR3, cysteine through phenylalanine, is 14 amino acids long. Only the CDR3 part of the read is kept: 42 bases, read in frame from the first base. V is cut by 1 base and J by 2 bases, and the space between the germline ends is 8 bases. Genomic DNA was extracted from sorted cells for sequencing of the TCRbeta CDR3 region. The immunoSEQ Assay was used to sequence the TCRbeta CDR3 regions. TCRdb re-hosts the immuneACCESS table, in-frame sequences only. Its copies lack some clones; in the studies checked, an unresolved V gene accounts for under half of them, and the cause for the rest is not known. The sample table shows over 100,000 clones, and approximately 90% are seen once. Jointly, the top ten make up roughly 0.59% of the sample.

The trial excluded patients who had a history of autoimmune disease or who were on systemic immunosuppression. Peripheral blood for TCR sequencing was collected from all dose cohorts at baseline, on cycle 4 day 1, and on cycle 7 day 1. Samples came from an open-label, multicenter, first-in-human phase I dose-escalation trial of ivuxolimab. Adults with locally advanced or metastatic melanoma, renal cell carcinoma, hepatocellular carcinoma or head and neck squamous cell carcinoma were enrolled in the trial. Before TCR sequencing, CD4+ T cells and CD8+ T cells from peripheral blood were sorted into separate populations. These data belong to a study of OX40 agonist ivuxolimab in advanced cancers. Study-wide context: Ivuxolimab was an agonistic, fully human IgG2 monoclonal antibody directed against OX40 (CD134), a costimulatory receptor. Intravenous ivuxolimab was administered to patients every 2 weeks at six dose levels: 0.01, 0.1, 0.3, 1.5, 3 and 10 mg/kg. Among the roughly 52 dose-escalation patients, 19 had hepatocellular carcinoma, approximately 15 melanoma, 9 renal cell carcinoma and 9 head and neck cancer. In the dose-escalation cohort, around 80% of patients were male, and the mean age was around 65 years with a range of roughly 23 to 79. Prior anti-PD-1, anti-PD-L1 or anti-CTLA-4 therapy was permitted, and checkpoint inhibitors had been received by roughly 40% of dose-escalation patients. Partial responses were achieved by three dose-escalation patients, of whom one had hepatocellular carcinoma and two had cutaneous melanoma. The point of sequencing TCRbeta in the periphery was to test whether ivuxolimab changed TCR sequence diversity and drove clonal T-cell expansion. The paper covers the monotherapy dose-escalation part of the phase I ivuxolimab trial, which included N ≈ 52 patients. Overall results and qualifications from the work: In the 0.1-3.0 mg/kg groups, partial responders were among the patients with the lowest normalized peripheral clonal expansion, particularly in CD8+ T cells. At doses of 0.1 to 3.0 mg/kg, clonal expansion of both CD4+ and CD8+ T cells in blood was seen between baseline and week 6. The antigen specificity of the clonally expanded peripheral T cells was not determined. On average, CD8+ T cells showed more expanded clones than CD4+ T cells after ivuxolimab. Low levels of normalized T-cell clonal expansion were also seen in some nonresponding patients.

The starting material was CD4+ or CD8+ T cells sorted from blood, obtained in a trial of the OX40 agonist ivuxolimab. The V and J genes are TRBV7-2 and TRBJ1-2, with the D gene not confidently named. This sequence was found in an adult with an advanced solid tumor such as melanoma, head and neck, liver or kidney cancer. The DNA reads TGTGCCAGCAGCTTAGGTGGCTTGAACTATGGCTACACCTTC. Translated, it gives CASSLGGLNYGYTF.